This T cell receptor beta chain was recovered during a study of a mutant IDH1 vaccine in newly diagnosed glioma. Study as a whole: Mean patient age was around 40 years; 62.5% were male and approximately 38% female. Before enrollment, the patients had been treated with radiotherapy alone, temozolomide alone, or both together. Most of them had received both. Study-level results: Changes in top peripheral clonotypes did not appear linked to pseudoprogression.

CDR1 SGHAT and CDR2 FQNNGV come from the germline V gene. The germline V and J ends were trimmed by 5 bases and 0 bases, with 11 bases remaining between them. The CDR3 sequence is 15 residues long. As concerns this clone: Its antigen is still unknown.

Time point denoted: baseline, week 1 (first vaccination visit). The treatment was: pre-vaccination baseline after standard-of-care therapy. TCRdb keeps only in-frame clones here, not all; method: immunoSEQ multiplex PCR. The sample consists of roughly 38,000 clones, 60% to 80% of them appearing once. The sequenced sample was PBMCs, obtained from a glioma patient treated with radiotherapy, temozolomide or both. The rearrangement links TRBV11-2 to TRBJ1-3; D is unclear. The origin of this receptor is a man aged 35 to 55 with glioma. Some clones in this sample may be carry-over from other donors' samples. In DNA form, the CDR3 reads TGTGCCAGCAGCCCTGGCAGCTTCTCTGGAAACACCATATATTTT. It translates to CASSPGSFSGNTIYF.